This TCR beta chain was recorded in a study of blood T cell repertoires in COVID-19. The germline CDR1 and CDR2 sequences are SGHNT and YENEEA. V shed 3 bases and J shed 2 bases, with 12 bases lying between them. The CDR3 has 15 residues. In the original analysis: Reference gene primer amplification yielded estimated nucleated cell counts. Measured with immunoSEQ multiplex PCR; TCRdb has only the in-frame clones, and not every one. Clonal size and the V and J genes are those of that table, whereas D and trimming came from the DNA. The data contain about 100,000 clones, approximately 86% of them singletons.

The receptor's source is a woman aged 55 to 70 with acute or convalescent COVID-19. The chain recombines TRBV11-3 with TRBJ2-3; tentative D call: TRBD2 (6 bases). The sample was peripheral blood. The chain's CDR3 is CASSFRLGTTDTQYF. CDR3 DNA: TGTGCCAGCAGCTTCAGACTAGGTACCACAGATACGCAGTATTTT.